This T cell receptor beta chain stems from a study of T cell responses to AZD1222 COVID-19 vaccine. Notes on the study in general: In a largely white British group with more females than males, clonal diversity was possibly underestimated.

Some clones are missing from TCRdb's copy, which holds only in-frame ones; the method was immunoSEQ multiplex PCR. The sample shows over 150,000 clones, over 75% of them seen only once. V lost 0 bases to trimming and J lost 3 bases, with 11 bases between them. Per the germline V gene, CDR1 is LGHNA and CDR2 is YNFKEQ. The CDR3 totals 15 residues. Remarks on this clone: Antigen: not known.

The TCR originated in an adult in good health. This chain uses TRBV4-2 with TRBJ1-1; no reliable D call. The sample in question was peripheral blood, obtained on day 0 of AZD1222 vaccination. Written as DNA, the CDR3 is TGTGCCAGCAGCCAAGACCCCCCTAAGGACACTGAAGCTTTCTTT. As protein: CASSQDPPKDTEAFF.